The 10 T cell receptor beta chains presented below share a single source sample, sequenced in a study of CD8 T cells in Susac syndrome. The authors reverse transcribed about 0.45 to 1 ug RNA with random hexamers. Using its own MiXCR run on the immunoSEQ multiplex PCR reads, TCRdb lists one record per CDR3 protein. This sample has some 200,000 distinct CDR3 sequences, with approximately 95% found just once. Sequenced input: CD8+ T cells from PBMCs. The receptors derive from a human donor with Susac syndrome.

This clonotype appeared once. The rearrangement joins TRBV19 to TRBJ1-1; 7 bases map to TRBD1. The CDR3 runs 13 residues. CDR1 is LNHDA and CDR2 is SQIVND in the germline V gene (reference sequence). The trim removed 4 bases at V and 5 bases at J, leaving 4 bases unmatched. CDR3 bases: TGTGCCAGTAGTACAACAGGGGTTACTGAAGCTTTCTTT. Translation: CASSTTGVTEAFF.

V and J are TRBV5-4 and TRBJ2-5; 10 bases align to TRBD2. J was trimmed by 3 bases and V by 0 bases; bases with no gene match: 2. The germline CDR1 and CDR2 sequences are SGHNT and YYREEE (reference sequence). This CDR3 has 15 amino acids. The CDR3, as DNA: TGTGCCAGCAGCTTGGGACTAGCGGGTAAAGAGACCCAGTACTTC. Residues: CASSLGLAGKETQYF.

The V and J genes are TRBV6-5 and TRBJ1-6; 9 nucleotides agree with TRBD1. This CDR3 is 16 amino acids long. Looked up from germline, CDR1 is MNHEY and CDR2 is SVGAGI. The junction had 14 bases not matched to a gene; V was cut back by 4 bases and J by 13 bases. The CDR3 loop reads CASSSWTGDFHGPLHF. The CDR3, as DNA: TGTGCCAGCAGTTCCTGGACAGGGGACTTTCATGGGCCCCTCCACTTT.

The rearrangement joins TRBV29-1 to TRBJ1-1; 7 nucleotides align to TRBD1. The CDR3 contains 15 residues. The junction had 15 bases not matched to a gene; V was cut back by 6 bases and J by 5 bases. In germline, CDR1 is SQVTM, CDR2 ANQGSEA. CDR3 sequence: CSVLPGGGTGTEAFF. The CDR3 coding sequence is TGCAGCGTACTCCCAGGGGGGGGTACAGGGACTGAAGCTTTCTTT.

The rearrangement uses TRBV30 and TRBJ2-7; D tentatively reads TRBD1 or TRBD2 (5 bases each). Trimming removed 4 bases at V and 0 bases at J, with 13 bases between. The CDR3 is 14 amino acids. CDR1 and CDR2 from the germline V gene are GTSNPN and SVGIG (reference sequence). CDR3 region: CAWKRDHDSYEQYF. CDR3 DNA sequence: TGTGCCTGGAAACGGGACCACGACTCCTACGAGCAGTACTTC.

The chain has TRBV27 and TRBJ1-1; perhaps TRBD1 as D (6 bases). V gave up 5 bases and J gave up 3 bases, with 13 bases separating them. This CDR3 region has 14 residues. In germline, CDR1 is MNHEY, CDR2 SMNVEV (reference sequence). In DNA form, the CDR3 reads TGTGCCAGCAGTCCACTAACAGGGTACACTGAAGCTTTCTTT. This sequence encodes CASSPLTGYTEAFF.

The CDR3 DNA reads TGTGCCAGCAGCAAAGGGACAGCCGATAGCAATCAGCCCCAGCATTTT. It is translated as CASSKGTADSNQPQHF. J is TRBJ1-5 and V is TRBV7-9, with 7 bases lining up with TRBD1. The ends lost 5 bases at V and 0 bases at J; junction bases unmatched: 7. The CDR3 is 16 residues long. Per germline, CDR1 SEHNR and CDR2 FQNEAQ (reference sequence).

This chain joins TRBV3-1 and TRBJ2-3, with D unresolved. This CDR3 has 14 amino acids. Germline V gene sequence: CDR1 LGHDT, CDR2 YNNKEL (reference sequence). V gave up 2 bases and J gave up 4 bases, with 10 bases separating them. Written as DNA, the CDR3 is TGTGCCAGCAGCCAATCATCCGGTCCAGATACGCAGTATTTT. Translation gives CASSQSSGPDTQYF.

The genes are TRBV9 and TRBJ1-1, with 10 bases fitting TRBD1. This CDR3 is 16 amino acids long. After removal of 3 bases from V and 3 bases from J, the junction contained 8 bases not matched to a gene. Germline V gene sequence: CDR1 SGDLS, CDR2 YYNGEE. CDR3 sequence (DNA): TGTGCCAGCAGCGCGAGCCTTGGGACAGGGGACACTGAAGCTTTCTTT. Its protein is CASSASLGTGDTEAFF. The full variable domain, rest sourced from reference TRBV9 and TRBJ1-1, is DSGVTQTPKHLITATGQRVTLRCSPRSGDLSVYWYQQSLDQGLQFLIQYYNGEERAKGNILERFSAQQFPDLHSELNLSSLELGDSALYFCASSASLGTGDTEAFFGQGTRLTVV.

The gene calls are TRBV27 and TRBJ2-4; perhaps TRBD1 as D (6 bases). Germline V gene lookup returns CDR1 MNHEY and CDR2 SMNVEV (reference sequence). The CDR3 length is 14 residues. The V end lost 6 bases, the J end lost 2 bases, and 11 bases lay between the germline ends. The CDR3 loop is CASSLRGTKNIQYF. CDR3 in DNA: TGTGCCAGCAGCCTTAGGGGGACCAAAAACATTCAGTACTTC.